Sequencing of this TCR beta chain was carried out in a study of cytomegalovirus exposure and HLA in healthy donors. TCRdb keeps only in-frame clones here, not all; method: immunoSEQ multiplex PCR. This table holds about 120,000 clones, roughly 90% found once. Germline V gives CDR1 MNHEY, CDR2 SMNVEV (reference sequence). The J segment lost 6 bases and the V segment lost 5 bases, leaving 10 bases of the junction unmatched. The CDR3 is made up of 15 amino acids. The chain links TRBV27 to TRBJ1-5; 7 bases align to TRBD1. Sequenced material: PBMCs. The source of this sequence is a woman in her twenties or thirties in good health and CMV-seropositive. In DNA form, the CDR3 reads TGTGCCAGCAGTATACTACAGGGGACGGTTCAGCCCCAGCATTTT. Protein sequence: CASSILQGTVQPQHF.